A single sample gave rise to the 5 T cell receptor beta chains below, sequenced in a study of metastatic and nonmetastatic thyroid tumors. Each patient came to thyroid surgery without any prior treatment (of any kind). TCRdb re-called the PCR reads with MiXCR. The sample records more than 10,000 clones, around 35% being singletons. Specimen: tumor tissue. These receptors came from a male donor with papillary thyroid cancer or a benign thyroid nodule (not recorded which). Some clones in this sample may be carry-over from other donors' samples.

This chain joins TRBV2 and TRBJ2-3; D is unresolved. CDR1 is SNHLY and CDR2 is FYNNEI in the germline V gene. The CDR3 extends over 12 amino acids. The V and J ends lost 5 bases and 1 base respectively, with 4 bases between them. CDR3 sequence (DNA): TGTGCCAGCAGTAGCGGCACAGATACGCAGTATTTT. This codes for CASSSGTDTQYF.

The CDR3 region has the DNA TGTGCCAGCAGCTTAGGTCGGGATATAGCAGATACGCAGTATTTT. It codes for CASSLGRDIADTQYF. V and J are TRBV11-2 and TRBJ2-3; the D gene is possibly TRBD2 (5 bases). V lost 1 base and J lost 4, with 12 bases in between. CDR1 is SGHAT, CDR2 FQNNGV, per germline. There are 15 residues in the CDR3.

This clone was observed a few times. This chain uses TRBV6-1 with TRBJ2-1; 9 nucleotides align to TRBD2. Losses at the gene ends were 4 bases for V and 6 bases for J; bases not matched to a gene: 7. Germline CDR1 and CDR2: MNHNS and SASEGT. The CDR3 is made up of 15 amino acids. In nucleotides, the CDR3 is TGTGCCAGCAGTGTCTCTAGCGGGGCCCTCAATGAGCAGTTCTTC. Translation: CASSVSSGALNEQFF.

This clone was observed a few times. This rearrangement joins TRBV6-4 to TRBJ2-5; D may match TRBD1 or TRBD2 (7 bases each). CDR1 and CDR2 from the germline V gene are MRHNA and SNTAGT. V was clipped by 3 bases and J by 2 bases, with 16 bases between them. This CDR3 spans 16 amino acids. CDR3 DNA sequence: TGTGCCAGCAGTGAGCGGGGGAGGGGGCTTCAAGAGACCCAGTACTTC. Amino acid sequence: CASSERGRGLQETQYF.

For this clone: Germline and junction disagree at one end, which may indicate a read error. The rearrangement uses TRBV28 and TRBJ1-2; weak D call: TRBD1 (6 bases). This CDR3 is 17 amino acids long. CDR1 and CDR2 from the germline V gene are MDHEN and SYDVKM. The CDR3 is CASSLLDSRGSYYGYIF. The CDR3 DNA reads as TGTGCCAGCAGTTTATTGGATTCCAGGGGATCGTACTATGGCTACATCTTC.